This TCR beta chain originates from a study of technical replicates of blood from a few donors. This CDR3 has 15 amino acids. Germline V gene lookup returns CDR1 MDHEN and CDR2 SYDVKM. With 2 bases removed from V and 0 bases from J, the gap between germline ends came to 10 bases. Generated by immunoSEQ multiplex PCR, the TCRdb table keeps only in-frame clones and is missing some. The sample contains about 85,000 clones, around 94% of which appear only once. The specimen sequenced was T cells isolated from PBMCs. The sequence came from a human donor in good health. The chain couples TRBV28 to TRBJ1-2; possibly TRBD1 for D (6 bases). CDR3 sequence: CASSLRGLANYGYTF. The CDR3 region has the DNA TGTGCCAGCAGTTTAAGGGGGTTAGCTAACTATGGCTACACCTTC.